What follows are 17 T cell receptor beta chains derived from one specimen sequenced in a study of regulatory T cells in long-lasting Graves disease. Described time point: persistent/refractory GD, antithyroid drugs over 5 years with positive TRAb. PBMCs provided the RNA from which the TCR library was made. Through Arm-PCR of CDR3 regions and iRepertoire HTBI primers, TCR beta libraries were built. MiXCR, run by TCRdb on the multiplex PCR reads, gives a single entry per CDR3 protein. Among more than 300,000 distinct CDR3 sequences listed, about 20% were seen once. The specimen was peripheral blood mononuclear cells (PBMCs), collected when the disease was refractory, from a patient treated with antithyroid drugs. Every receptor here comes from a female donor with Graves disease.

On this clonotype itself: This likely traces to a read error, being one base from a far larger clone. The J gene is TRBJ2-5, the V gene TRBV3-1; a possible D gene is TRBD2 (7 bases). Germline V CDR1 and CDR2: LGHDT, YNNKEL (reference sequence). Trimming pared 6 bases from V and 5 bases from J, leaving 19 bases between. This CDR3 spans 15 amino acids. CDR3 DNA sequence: TGTGCCAGCAGTTACAGCGGGGAGGGGGGGGAGACCCAGTACTTC. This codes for CASSYSGEGGETQYF.

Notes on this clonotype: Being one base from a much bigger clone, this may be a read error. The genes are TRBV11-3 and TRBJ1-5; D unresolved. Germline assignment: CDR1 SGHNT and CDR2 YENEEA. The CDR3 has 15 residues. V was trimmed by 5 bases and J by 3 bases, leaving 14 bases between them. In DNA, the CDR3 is TGTGCCAGCAGCCTGTTGACGGCGGTCAATCAGCCCCAGCATTTT. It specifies CASSLLTAVNQPQHF.

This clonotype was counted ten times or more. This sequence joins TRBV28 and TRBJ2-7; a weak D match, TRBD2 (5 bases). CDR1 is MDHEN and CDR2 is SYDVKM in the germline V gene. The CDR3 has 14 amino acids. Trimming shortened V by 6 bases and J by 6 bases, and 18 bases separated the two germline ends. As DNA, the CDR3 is TGTGCCAGCAGGTTGGGAGCCTCTGTTTCCGAGCAGTACTTC. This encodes CASRLGASVSEQYF.

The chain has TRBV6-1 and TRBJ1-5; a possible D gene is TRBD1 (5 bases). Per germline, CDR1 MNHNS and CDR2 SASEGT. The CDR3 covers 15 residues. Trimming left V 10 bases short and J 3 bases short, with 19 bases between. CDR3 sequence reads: CATVSPGGVNQPQHF. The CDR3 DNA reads TGTGCCACTGTCTCCCCCGGGGGGGTCAATCAGCCCCAGCATTTT.

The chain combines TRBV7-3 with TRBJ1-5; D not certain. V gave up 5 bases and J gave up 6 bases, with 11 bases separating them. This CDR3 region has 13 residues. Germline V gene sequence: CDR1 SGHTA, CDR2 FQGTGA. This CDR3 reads CASSAGPGQPQHF. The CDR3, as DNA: TGTGCCAGCAGCGCCGGCCCAGGTCAGCCCCAGCATTTT.

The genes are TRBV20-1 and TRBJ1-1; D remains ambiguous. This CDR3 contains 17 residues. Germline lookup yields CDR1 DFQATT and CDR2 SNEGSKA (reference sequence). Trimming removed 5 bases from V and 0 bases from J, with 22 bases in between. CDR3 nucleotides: TGCAGTGCTTTACCCGGACGGACCTTTTACATGAACACTGAAGCTTTCTTT. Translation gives CSALPGRTFYMNTEAFF.

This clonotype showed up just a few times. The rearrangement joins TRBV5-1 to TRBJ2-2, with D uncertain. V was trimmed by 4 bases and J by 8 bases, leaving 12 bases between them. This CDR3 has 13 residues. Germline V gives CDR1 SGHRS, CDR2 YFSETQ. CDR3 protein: CASSQLIRGELFF. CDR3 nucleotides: TGCGCCAGCAGCCAACTCATACGGGGGGAGCTGTTTTTT.

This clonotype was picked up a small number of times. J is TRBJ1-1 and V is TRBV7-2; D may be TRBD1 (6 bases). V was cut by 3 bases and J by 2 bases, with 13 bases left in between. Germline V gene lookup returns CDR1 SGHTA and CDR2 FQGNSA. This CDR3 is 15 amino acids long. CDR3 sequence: CASSFGGNTNTEAFF. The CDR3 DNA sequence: TGTGCCAGCAGCTTTGGGGGCAATACTAACACTGAAGCTTTCTTT. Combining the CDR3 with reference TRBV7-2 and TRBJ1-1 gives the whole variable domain GAGVSQSPSNKVTEKGKDVELRCDPISGHTALYWYRQSLGQGLEFLIYFQGNSAPDKSGLPSDRFSAERTGGSVSTLTIQRTQQEDSAVYLCASSFGGNTNTEAFFGQGTRLTVV.

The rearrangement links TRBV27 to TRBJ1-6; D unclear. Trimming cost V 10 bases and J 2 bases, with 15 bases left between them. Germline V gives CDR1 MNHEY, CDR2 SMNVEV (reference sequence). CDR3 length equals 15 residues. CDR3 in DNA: TGTGCCACCACCCTAGGTCCCGCCTATAATTCACCCCTCCACTTT. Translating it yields CATTLGPAYNSPLHF.

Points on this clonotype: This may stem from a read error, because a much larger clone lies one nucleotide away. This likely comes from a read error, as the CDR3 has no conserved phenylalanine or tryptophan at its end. DNA of the CDR3: TGTGCCAGCAGCCAGGGAGGGTCCTATAATTCACCCCTCCACCTT. Residues: CASSQGGSYNSPLHL. The chain employs TRBV3-1 and TRBJ1-6; D not resolved. V lost 3 bases and J 1 base, leaving 7 bases between the germline ends. Germline assignment: CDR1 LGHDT and CDR2 YNNKEL (reference sequence). This CDR3 comprises 15 residues.

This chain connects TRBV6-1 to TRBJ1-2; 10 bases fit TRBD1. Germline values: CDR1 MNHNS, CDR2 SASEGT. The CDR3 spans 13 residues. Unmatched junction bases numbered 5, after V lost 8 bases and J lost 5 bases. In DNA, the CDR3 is TGTGCCAGCCAGACAGGGGGCCTTTATGGCTACACCTTC. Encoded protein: CASQTGGLYGYTF.

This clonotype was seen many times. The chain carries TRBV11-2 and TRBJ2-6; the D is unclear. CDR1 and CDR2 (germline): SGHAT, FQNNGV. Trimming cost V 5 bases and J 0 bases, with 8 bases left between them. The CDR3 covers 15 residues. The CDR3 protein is CASSKQSSGANVLTF. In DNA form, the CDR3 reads TGTGCCAGCAGCAAACAGAGCTCTGGGGCCAACGTCCTGACTTTC.

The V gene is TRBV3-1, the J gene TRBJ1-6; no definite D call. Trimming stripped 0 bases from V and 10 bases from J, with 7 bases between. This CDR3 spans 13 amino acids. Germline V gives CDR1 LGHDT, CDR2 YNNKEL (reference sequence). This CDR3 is CASSQEPGSPLHF. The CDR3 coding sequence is TGTGCCAGCAGCCAAGAACCGGGGTCACCCCTCCACTTT.

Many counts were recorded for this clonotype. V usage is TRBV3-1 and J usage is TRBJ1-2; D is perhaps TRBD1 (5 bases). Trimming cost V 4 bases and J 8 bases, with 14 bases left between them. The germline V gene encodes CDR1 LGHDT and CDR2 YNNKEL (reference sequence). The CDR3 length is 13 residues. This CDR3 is CASSPWDLGGYTF. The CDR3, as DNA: TGTGCCAGCAGCCCCTGGGACCTCGGGGGCTACACCTTC.

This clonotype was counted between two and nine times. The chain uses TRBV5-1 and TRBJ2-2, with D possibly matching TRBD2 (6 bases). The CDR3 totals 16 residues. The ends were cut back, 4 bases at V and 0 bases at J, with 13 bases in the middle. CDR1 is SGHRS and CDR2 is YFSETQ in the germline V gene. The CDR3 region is CASSSDAGSNTGELFF. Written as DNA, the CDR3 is TGCGCCAGCAGCAGCGACGCGGGATCGAACACCGGGGAGCTGTTTTTT.

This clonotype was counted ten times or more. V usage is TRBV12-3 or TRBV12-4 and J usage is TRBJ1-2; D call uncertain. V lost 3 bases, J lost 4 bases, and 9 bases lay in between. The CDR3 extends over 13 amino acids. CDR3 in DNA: TGTGCCAGCAGTTTGGTCCTCGGCTATGGCTACACCTTC. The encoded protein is CASSLVLGYGYTF.

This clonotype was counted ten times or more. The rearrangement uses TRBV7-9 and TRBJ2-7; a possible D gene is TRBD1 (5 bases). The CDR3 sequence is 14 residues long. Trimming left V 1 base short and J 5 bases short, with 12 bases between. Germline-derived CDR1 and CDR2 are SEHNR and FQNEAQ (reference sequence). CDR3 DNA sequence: TGTGCCAGCAGCTTAGGGGCAGGGCCCCACGAGCAGTACTTC. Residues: CASSLGAGPHEQYF.